The 14 T cell receptor beta chains presented below share a single source sample, sequenced in a study of blood T cell repertoires in COVID-19. Sequencing used immunoSEQ multiplex PCR; TCRdb keeps in-frame clones, though not all of them. The sample has 400,000 to 450,000 clones; 80% to 90% are singletons. The sample taken for sequencing was PBMCs or T cells enriched from blood (not recorded which). The receptors come from a young man who had recovered from COVID-19.

The chain carries TRBV4-1 and TRBJ2-3, with 10 bases lining up with TRBD2. CDR3 size: 16 residues. V trimming: 2 bases; J trimming: 6 bases; junction bases outside the gene matches: 8. CDR1 and CDR2 (germline): MGHRA, YSYEKL. This CDR3 is CASSQHPSGSPDTQYF. CDR3 DNA: TGCGCCAGCAGCCAACATCCTAGCGGGAGTCCCGATACGCAGTATTTT.

CDR3: CRASGPDTQYF. CDR3 in DNA: TGCAGGGCCAGCGGACCGGATACGCAGTATTTT. The rearrangement joins TRBV20-1 to TRBJ2-3, with TRBD2 as a possible D gene (5 bases). The CDR3 is 11 amino acids. From germline, CDR1 is DFQATT and CDR2 SNEGSKA (reference sequence).

The gene calls are TRBV10-1 and TRBJ2-3; weak D call: TRBD2 (6 bases). With 4 bases removed from V and 3 bases from J, the gap between germline ends came to 20 bases. Germline CDR1 and CDR2: WNHNN and SYGVQD (reference sequence). CDR3 size: 17 residues. This chain's CDR3 is CASSAVVAAPWTDTQYF. CDR3 DNA: TGCGCCAGCAGTGCTGTAGTAGCGGCCCCATGGACAGATACGCAGTATTTT.

This sequence joins TRBV7-8 and TRBJ2-6; possible D gene TRBD2, 7 bases. Trimming took 3 bases from V and 3 from J, leaving 18 bases between them. This CDR3 has 18 residues. Germline V gene data show CDR1 as SGHVS and CDR2 as FQNEAQ. The CDR3 loop reads CASSLAPGEGLGANVLTF. In DNA form, the CDR3 reads TGTGCCAGCAGCTTGGCCCCAGGGGAGGGGCTTGGGGCCAACGTCCTGACTTTC.

Comment on this clone: This sample includes further DNA sequences coding for the same CDR3. This chain links TRBV27 with TRBJ2-1, with D tentatively TRBD2 (5 bases). Germline values: CDR1 MNHEY, CDR2 SMNVEV (reference sequence). Trimming removed 3 bases from V and 0 bases from J, with 6 bases in between. There are 14 residues in the CDR3. The CDR3 loop is CASSFRGSYNEQFF. The CDR3, as DNA: TGTGCCAGCAGTTTTCGGGGCTCCTACAATGAGCAGTTCTTC.

The V and J genes are TRBV28 and TRBJ1-1, with 7 bases fitting TRBD1. The V gene's germline CDR1 is MDHEN and CDR2 SYDVKM. J gave up 5 bases and V 2 bases, and 2 bases lay outside the gene matches. The CDR3 contains 13 residues. The CDR3 protein is CASSLTGVTEAFF. CDR3 coding DNA: TGTGCCAGCAGTTTAACAGGGGTGACTGAAGCTTTCTTT.

This chain uses TRBV5-1 with TRBJ2-6; 9 nucleotides align to TRBD1. The germline gives CDR1 SGHRS, CDR2 YFSETQ. V shed 4 bases and J 0 bases; nucleotides not matched to a gene: 2. CDR3 length: 16 amino acids. DNA for the CDR3: TGCGCCAGCAGCAGGGGACAGGGCTCTGGGGCCAACGTCCTGACTTTC. Its translation is CASSRGQGSGANVLTF.

The V and J genes are TRBV19 and TRBJ2-1, with D perhaps matching TRBD1 (5 bases). The CDR3 totals 15 residues. The ends were cut back, 1 base at V and 0 bases at J, with 7 bases in the middle. The germline CDR1 and CDR2 sequences are LNHDA and SQIVND (reference sequence). The CDR3 DNA is TGTGCCAGTAGTATAGTAGGGGACTCCTACAATGAGCAGTTCTTC. This sequence encodes CASSIVGDSYNEQFF.

The V and J genes are TRBV6-5 and TRBJ1-6; D remains unclear. Deletions cut 0 bases from V and 10 bases from J, with 10 bases between. Per the germline V gene, CDR1 is MNHEY and CDR2 is SVGAGI. The CDR3 length is 14 residues. The CDR3 loop is CASSYSRRESPLHF. The CDR3 bases are TGTGCCAGCAGTTACTCGAGGAGGGAATCACCCCTCCACTTT.

The V call is TRBV30, the J call TRBJ2-3; 8 bases map to TRBD2. CDR1 GTSNPN and CDR2 SVGIG come from the germline V gene (reference sequence). J gave up 2 bases and V 5 bases, and 3 bases lay outside the gene matches. This CDR3 comprises 13 residues. CDR3 residues: CAWGSGNTDTQYF. CDR3 nucleotide sequence: TGTGCCTGGGGTAGCGGGAACACAGATACGCAGTATTTT.

The chain links TRBV9 to TRBJ2-3, with 7 positions matching TRBD2. Germline assignment: CDR1 SGDLS and CDR2 YYNGEE. V lost 3 bases to trimming and J lost 4 bases; unmatched junction nucleotides: 17. CDR3 length equals 18 residues. The CDR3 loop is CASSGPIRGGPFSDTQYF. In DNA, the CDR3 is TGTGCCAGCAGCGGCCCCATTAGGGGAGGGCCATTCTCAGATACGCAGTATTTT.

The chain is built from TRBV15 and TRBJ2-1; TRBD2 aligns across 10 bases. Germline V gene data show CDR1 as LNHNV and CDR2 as YYDKDF (reference sequence). The CDR3 has 16 amino acids. V dropped 4 bases and J dropped 8; count of bases not matched to a gene: 11. CDR3 sequence (DNA): TGTGCCACCAGCACCGGGACTAGCGAGGGAAGAGATGAGCAGTTCTTC. Amino acids: CATSTGTSEGRDEQFF.

This clone turned up a few times. J is TRBJ2-7 and V is TRBV10-1; 11 bases are shared with TRBD2. Per the germline V gene, CDR1 is WNHNN and CDR2 is SYGVQD (reference sequence). CDR3 length: 15 residues. Unmatched junction bases numbered 4, after V lost 3 bases and J lost 3 bases. CDR3 in DNA: TGCGCCAGCAGTGAAGGACTAGCGGGCCTCTACGAGCAGTACTTC. It yields the protein CASSEGLAGLYEQYF.

V and J are TRBV7-9 and TRBJ2-3, with 10 bases aligning to TRBD2. The germline CDR1 and CDR2 sequences are SEHNR and FQNEAQ (reference sequence). The CDR3 covers 15 residues. V was pared by 5 bases and J by 1 base, with 3 bases of the junction left unmatched. The CDR3 loop reads CASSKGTSGTDTQYF. CDR3 bases: TGTGCCAGCAGCAAGGGGACTAGCGGCACAGATACGCAGTATTTT.